The following is a T cell receptor beta chain sequence with its context. Its antigen is still unknown. The data derive from a study of shared clonotypes between healthy human individuals. The study's findings and limits: Naive CD4 clonotypes overlapped across a few donors at roughly 5%. It was expected that sequencing depth would affect clonotype sharing among donors.

Genomic DNA of each subset was evenly split across several immunoSEQ plates. Assay: immunoSEQ multiplex PCR; the TCRdb copy retains only in-frame clones and omits some. The table includes 300,000 to 400,000 clones, around nine tenths detected once. The germline CDR1 and CDR2 sequences are MGHDK and SYGVNS. This CDR3 contains 16 residues. With 3 bases clipped from V and 6 bases from J, the junction kept 9 bases outside the gene matches. The chain combines TRBV25-1 with TRBJ1-4; 8 positions agree with TRBD1. Input material: memory CD8+ T cells sorted from blood. Subset given: CD45RO+ cells pooled with CCR7-negative TemRA cells. The origin of this receptor is a man aged 18 to 29 in good health. CDR3 loop: CASSDSAGQEYEKLFF. For the CDR3, the DNA is TGTGCCAGCAGTGATTCGGCGGGACAGGAGTATGAAAAACTGTTTTTT.